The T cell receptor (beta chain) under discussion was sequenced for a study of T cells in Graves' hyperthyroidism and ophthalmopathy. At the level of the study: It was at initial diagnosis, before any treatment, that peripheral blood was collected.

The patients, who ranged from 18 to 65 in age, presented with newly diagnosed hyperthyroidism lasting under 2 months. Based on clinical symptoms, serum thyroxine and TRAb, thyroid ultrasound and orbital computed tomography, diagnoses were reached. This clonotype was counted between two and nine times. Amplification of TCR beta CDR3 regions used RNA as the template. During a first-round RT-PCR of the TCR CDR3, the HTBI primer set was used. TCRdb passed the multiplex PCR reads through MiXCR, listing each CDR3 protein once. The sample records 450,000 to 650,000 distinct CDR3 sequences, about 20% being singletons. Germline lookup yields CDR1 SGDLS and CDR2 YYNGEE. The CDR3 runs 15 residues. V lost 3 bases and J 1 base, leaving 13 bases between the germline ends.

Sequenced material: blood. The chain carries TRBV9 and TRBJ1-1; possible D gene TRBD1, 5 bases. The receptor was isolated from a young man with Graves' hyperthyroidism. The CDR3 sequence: CASSARDRQNTEAFF. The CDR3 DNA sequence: TGTGCCAGCAGCGCGAGGGACCGGCAGAACACTGAAGCTTTCTTT.